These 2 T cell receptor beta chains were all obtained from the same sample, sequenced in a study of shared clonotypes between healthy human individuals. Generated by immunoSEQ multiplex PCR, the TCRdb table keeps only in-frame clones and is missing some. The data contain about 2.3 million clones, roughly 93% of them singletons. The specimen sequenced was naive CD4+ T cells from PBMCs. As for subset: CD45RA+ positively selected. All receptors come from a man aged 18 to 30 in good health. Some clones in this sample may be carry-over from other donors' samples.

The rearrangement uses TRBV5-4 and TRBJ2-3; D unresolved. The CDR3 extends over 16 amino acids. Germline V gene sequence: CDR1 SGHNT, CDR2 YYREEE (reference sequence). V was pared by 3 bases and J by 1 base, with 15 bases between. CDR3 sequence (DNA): TGTGCCAGCAGCTCCTCTCTGGCTCGGGGCACAGATACGCAGTATTTT. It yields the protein CASSSSLARGTDTQYF.

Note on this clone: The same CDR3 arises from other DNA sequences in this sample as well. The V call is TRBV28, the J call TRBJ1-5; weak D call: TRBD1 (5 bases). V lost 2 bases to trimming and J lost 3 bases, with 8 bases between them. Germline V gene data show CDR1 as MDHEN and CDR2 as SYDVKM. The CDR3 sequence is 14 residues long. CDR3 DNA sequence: TGTGCCAGCAGTTTAGAGGGGATCAATCAGCCCCAGCATTTT. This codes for CASSLEGINQPQHF.